Below are 5 T cell receptor beta chains sequenced from a single sample in a study of early T cells in non-severe SARS-CoV-2 infection. Using its own MiXCR run on the 5' RACE reads, TCRdb lists one record per CDR3 protein. The table records 70,000 to 75,000 distinct CDR3 sequences, about 12% of them present only once. Sequencing was done on a sample of whole blood. Receptors were obtained from an adult who was a healthcare worker with PCR-confirmed SARS-CoV-2 infection or an uninfected control (not recorded which).

Ten or more counts support this clonotype. CDR3 sequence (DNA): TGTGCCAGCTCATCCAAGCACAATCAGCCCCAGCATTTT. Its protein is CASSSKHNQPQHF. The chain uses TRBV18 and TRBJ1-5; D is undetermined. CDR1 and CDR2 (germline): KGHSH, LQKENI. V lost 5 bases and J lost 3, with 8 bases in between. CDR3 length equals 13 residues. The full variable domain, completed using reference TRBV18 and TRBJ1-5, is NAGVMQNPRHLVRRRGQEARLRCSPMKGHSHVYWYRQLPEEGLKFMVYLQKENIIDESGMPKERFSAEFPKEGPSILRIQQVVRGDSAAYFCASSSKHNQPQHFGDGTRLSIL.

J is TRBJ2-1 and V is TRBV28, with 11 bases aligning to TRBD2. In germline, CDR1 is MDHEN, CDR2 SYDVKM. Losses at the gene ends were 4 bases for V and 4 bases for J; bases not matched to a gene: 6. The CDR3 length is 16 residues. The CDR3: CASSSAGTSGYNEQFF. The DNA for the CDR3 is TGTGCCAGCAGTTCAGCCGGGACTAGCGGTTACAATGAGCAGTTCTTC.

The gene calls are TRBV30 and TRBJ2-6; D gene ambiguous. The V gene's germline CDR1 is GTSNPN and CDR2 SVGIG (reference sequence). The CDR3 is 15 amino acids. Trimming pared 3 bases from V and 2 bases from J, leaving 11 bases between. CDR3 nucleotide sequence: TGTGCCTGGAGCCACAACTTCGCTGGGGCCAACGTCCTGACTTTC. Amino acid sequence: CAWSHNFAGANVLTF.

A word on this clonotype: The junction departs from germline at one end; a sequencing error may be responsible. The CDR3 DNA reads as TGTGCCATCAGGGGAGGGGGAAATAACGCGAACACCAGGGAGCTGTTTTTT. It is translated as CAIRGGGNNANTRELFF. The V gene is TRBV10-3, the J gene TRBJ2-2; D may be TRBD2 (7 bases). This CDR3 has 17 amino acids. The germline V gene encodes CDR1 ENHRY and CDR2 SYGVKD.

There are many counts of this clonotype. In DNA form, the CDR3 reads TGTGCCAGCAGCGTAGAGAGCTACTCCTACGAGCAGTACTTC. Protein: CASSVESYSYEQYF. The chain is built from TRBV9 and TRBJ2-7; D uncertain. Trimming stripped 0 bases from V and 0 bases from J, with 7 bases between. The CDR3 is 14 residues long. Germline V CDR1 and CDR2: SGDLS, YYNGEE.